This T cell receptor beta chain originates from a study of control samples from healthy donors and cancer patients. The repertoire was sequenced with immunoSEQ multiplex PCR; TCRdb's copy has only in-frame clones and lacks some. The sample shows roughly 100,000 clones, roughly 92% of them seen only once. The CDR3 is 13 amino acids. The germline V gene encodes CDR1 SGHTA and CDR2 FQGNSA. Trimming took off 5 bases at V and 5 bases at J, with 12 bases between the two ends. The chain couples TRBV7-2 to TRBJ1-2; D ambiguous. This receptor was taken from a human donor in good health. The donor label of this sample is uncertain. Sequencing was performed on blood. The CDR3 loop is CASSPERVYGYTF. Here the CDR3 DNA reads TGTGCCAGCAGCCCCGAAAGGGTTTATGGCTACACCTTC. Together with reference TRBV7-2 and TRBJ1-2, the CDR3 gives the full variable domain: GAGVSQSPSNKVTEKGKDVELRCDPISGHTALYWYRQSLGQGLEFLIYFQGNSAPDKSGLPSDRFSAERTGGSVSTLTIQRTQQEDSAVYLCASSPERVYGYTFGSGTRLTVV.